This is a list of T cell receptor beta chains from one sample in a study of identical twins. Each CDR3 protein is one row after TCRdb ran MiXCR on the 5' RACE reads. The table records hundreds of thousands of distinct CDR3 sequences, less than 10% of them present only once. This same sample was also taken into another study, of yellow fever vaccine responses in identical twins.

The sequenced material came from PBMCs. These receptors originate from a woman under 30 in good health. Both conserved end residues are part of each CDR3. D genes are given only for firm matches. Clone size is shown for a subset of rows, as once, few, many or a class of expanded clone.

v_gene: TRBV7-2
d_gene: -
j_gene: TRBJ2-7
abundance: many
CDR3aa: CASSTGFRAYEQYF
CDR3nt: TGTGCCAGCAGCACAGGCTTCCGGGCCTACGAGCAGTACTTC

v_gene: TRBV12-3/TRBV12-4
d_gene: -
j_gene: TRBJ2-5
abundance: many
CDR3aa: CASSLQTQLGTETQYF
CDR3nt: TGTGCCAGCAGTTTACAAACCCAACTCGGGACAGAGACCCAGTACTTC

v_gene: TRBV7-8
d_gene: TRBD2
j_gene: TRBJ2-2
abundance: few
CDR3aa: CASSLVPSGGKTGELFF
CDR3nt: TGTGCCAGCAGCTTAGTCCCTAGCGGGGGAAAGACCGGGGAGCTGTTTTTT

v_gene: TRBV6-1
d_gene: -
j_gene: TRBJ1-4
abundance: many
CDR3aa: CASSEELERATNEKLFF
CDR3nt: TGTGCCAGCAGTGAAGAGTTAGAGAGGGCAACTAATGAAAAACTGTTTTTT

v_gene: TRBV6-2/TRBV6-3
d_gene: TRBD2
j_gene: TRBJ2-1
abundance: -
CDR3aa: CASTGTSGRVRIGYNEQFF
CDR3nt: TGTGCCAGCACCGGGACTAGCGGGAGGGTCCGAATAGGATACAATGAGCAGTTCTTC

v_gene: TRBV4-3
d_gene: -
j_gene: TRBJ2-1
abundance: -
CDR3aa: CASSHAGTYNEQFF
CDR3nt: TGCGCCAGCAGCCATGCCGGGACATACAATGAGCAGTTCTTC

v_gene: TRBV6-5
d_gene: TRBD1
j_gene: TRBJ1-2
abundance: -
CDR3aa: CASSYARGRMAHTF
CDR3nt: TGTGCCAGCAGTTACGCCAGGGGGCGGATGGCCCACACCTTC

v_gene: TRBV2
d_gene: -
j_gene: TRBJ2-3
abundance: -
CDR3aa: CASSGVGFTDTQYF
CDR3nt: TGTGCCAGCAGTGGGGTTGGGTTCACAGATACGCAGTATTTT

v_gene: TRBV4-1
d_gene: -
j_gene: TRBJ2-1
abundance: many
CDR3aa: CASSQSSNEQFF
CDR3nt: TGCGCCAGCAGCCAAAGTAGTAATGAGCAGTTCTTC

v_gene: TRBV6-2/TRBV6-3
d_gene: -
j_gene: TRBJ1-6
abundance: few
CDR3aa: CASRPPGEATLHF
CDR3nt: TGTGCCAGCAGACCCCCGGGAGAGGCAACCCTCCACTTT

v_gene: TRBV18
d_gene: -
j_gene: TRBJ2-7
abundance: -
CDR3aa: CASSPVGWDEQYF
CDR3nt: TGTGCCAGCTCACCGGTAGGGTGGGACGAGCAGTACTTC

v_gene: TRBV2
d_gene: TRBD1
j_gene: TRBJ2-2
abundance: few
CDR3aa: CASSLDRGDTGELFF
CDR3nt: TGTGCCAGCAGTCTAGACAGGGGAGACACCGGGGAGCTGTTTTTT

v_gene: TRBV6-1
d_gene: -
j_gene: TRBJ1-6
abundance: few
CDR3aa: CASTLAGGNSPLHF
CDR3nt: TGTGCCAGCACCCTGGCTGGGGGAAATTCACCCCTCCACTTT

v_gene: TRBV7-6
d_gene: TRBD1
j_gene: TRBJ1-1
abundance: few
CDR3aa: CASSRGQVNTEAFF
CDR3nt: TGTGCCAGCAGCAGGGGACAGGTGAACACTGAAGCTTTCTTT

v_gene: TRBV30
d_gene: -
j_gene: TRBJ2-2
abundance: -
CDR3aa: CAWSVQNTGELFF
CDR3nt: TGTGCCTGGAGTGTACAAAACACCGGGGAGCTGTTTTTT

v_gene: TRBV7-9
d_gene: TRBD1
j_gene: TRBJ2-1
abundance: few
CDR3aa: CASSFPLDRAGHNEQFF
CDR3nt: TGTGCCAGCAGCTTCCCCCTCGACAGGGCCGGTCACAATGAGCAGTTCTTC

v_gene: TRBV6-6
d_gene: -
j_gene: TRBJ2-7
abundance: few
CDR3aa: CASSWRGQPEQYF
CDR3nt: TGTGCCAGCAGTTGGCGGGGACAGCCCGAGCAGTACTTC

v_gene: TRBV5-1
d_gene: -
j_gene: TRBJ1-2
abundance: many
CDR3aa: CASSLTGTPDLNYGYTF
CDR3nt: TGCGCCAGCAGCTTAACCGGGACACCGGATCTTAACTATGGCTACACCTTC

v_gene: TRBV7-2
d_gene: -
j_gene: TRBJ2-2
abundance: -
CDR3aa: CASSPFHTGELFF
CDR3nt: TGTGCCAGCAGCCCCTTTCACACCGGGGAGCTGTTTTTT

v_gene: TRBV6-5
d_gene: -
j_gene: TRBJ2-5
abundance: -
CDR3aa: CASLRETQYF
CDR3nt: TGTGCCAGCTTAAGAGAGACCCAGTACTTC

v_gene: TRBV5-1
d_gene: TRBD1
j_gene: TRBJ2-2
abundance: few
CDR3aa: CASSPGQGWTGELFF
CDR3nt: TGCGCCAGCAGCCCAGGACAGGGGTGGACCGGGGAGCTGTTTTTT

v_gene: TRBV12-3/TRBV12-4
d_gene: TRBD2
j_gene: TRBJ2-3
abundance: many
CDR3aa: CASRMTSGSVDTQYF
CDR3nt: TGTGCCAGCAGAATGACTAGCGGGAGTGTGGATACGCAGTATTTT

v_gene: TRBV5-5
d_gene: -
j_gene: TRBJ2-1
abundance: -
CDR3aa: CASSLGKDYNEQFF
CDR3nt: TGTGCCAGCAGCTTGGGCAAGGATTACAATGAGCAGTTCTTC

v_gene: TRBV7-9
d_gene: TRBD2
j_gene: TRBJ2-1
abundance: -
CDR3aa: CASRDSGFPNEQFF
CDR3nt: TGTGCCAGCAGAGATAGCGGGTTCCCCAATGAGCAGTTCTTC

v_gene: TRBV7-9
d_gene: -
j_gene: TRBJ2-7
abundance: -
CDR3aa: CASSLRDTEGYEQYF
CDR3nt: TGTGCCAGCAGCCTCCGGGACACCGAGGGCTACGAGCAGTACTTC

v_gene: TRBV24-1
d_gene: -
j_gene: TRBJ2-1
abundance: many
CDR3aa: CATSRPTQSSYNEQFF
CDR3nt: TGTGCCACCAGCCGCCCGACCCAGAGCTCCTACAATGAGCAGTTCTTC

v_gene: TRBV7-9
d_gene: -
j_gene: TRBJ1-1
abundance: -
CDR3aa: CASSLEPLEAFF
CDR3nt: TGTGCCAGCAGCTTAGAACCGCTTGAAGCTTTCTTT

v_gene: TRBV5-1
d_gene: -
j_gene: TRBJ2-4
abundance: many
CDR3aa: CASSLEGRLGGIQYF
CDR3nt: TGCGCCAGCAGCTTGGAGGGCAGGTTAGGCGGCATTCAGTACTTC

v_gene: TRBV14
d_gene: -
j_gene: TRBJ2-1
abundance: many
CDR3aa: CASSQSAWGSYNEQFF
CDR3nt: TGTGCCAGCAGCCAATCGGCCTGGGGTTCCTACAATGAGCAGTTCTTC

v_gene: TRBV20-1
d_gene: TRBD1
j_gene: TRBJ2-1
abundance: -
CDR3aa: CCARDWGQGAPYNEQFF
CDR3nt: TGCTGTGCTAGAGATTGGGGCCAGGGGGCCCCCTACAATGAGCAGTTCTTC

v_gene: TRBV14
d_gene: TRBD2
j_gene: TRBJ2-1
abundance: -
CDR3aa: CASSQAAGSSYNEQFF
CDR3nt: TGTGCCAGCAGCCAAGCAGCGGGAAGCTCCTACAATGAGCAGTTCTTC

v_gene: TRBV10-3
d_gene: TRBD2
j_gene: TRBJ2-1
abundance: many
CDR3aa: CAISDPRTSGENEQFF
CDR3nt: TGTGCCATCAGTGATCCCCGGACTAGCGGAGAGAATGAGCAGTTCTTC

v_gene: TRBV4-2
d_gene: -
j_gene: TRBJ2-5
abundance: -
CDR3aa: CASSQALGGWETQYF
CDR3nt: TGTGCCAGCAGCCAGGCCCTCGGGGGTTGGGAGACCCAGTACTTC